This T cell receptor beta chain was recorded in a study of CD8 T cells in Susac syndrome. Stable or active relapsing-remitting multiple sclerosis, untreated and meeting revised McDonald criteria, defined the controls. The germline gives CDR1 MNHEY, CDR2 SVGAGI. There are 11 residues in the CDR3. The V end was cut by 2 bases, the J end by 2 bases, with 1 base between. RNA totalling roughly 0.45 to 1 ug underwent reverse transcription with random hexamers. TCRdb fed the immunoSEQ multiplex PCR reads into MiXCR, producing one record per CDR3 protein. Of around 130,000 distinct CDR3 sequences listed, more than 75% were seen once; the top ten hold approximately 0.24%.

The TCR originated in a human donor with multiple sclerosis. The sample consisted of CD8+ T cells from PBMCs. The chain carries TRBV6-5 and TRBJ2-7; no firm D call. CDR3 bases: TGTGCCAGCAGTTACGCCTACGAGCAGTACTTC. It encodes CASSYAYEQYF.